The clone carrying this T cell receptor beta chain was recorded once. The identical CDR3 is also encoded by other nucleotide sequences in the sample. This entry is derived from a study of shared clonotypes between healthy human individuals. Study background: Three plates were used per donor for CD4 naive, three for CD4 memory, two for CD8 naive and one for CD8 memory.

Per the germline V gene, CDR1 is KGHSH and CDR2 is LQKENI. This CDR3 is built from 13 residues. Trimming took 3 bases from V and 0 from J, leaving 6 bases between them. Using immunoSEQ multiplex PCR, the repertoire was profiled, and TCRdb retains in-frame clones only, with some absent. The repertoire has under 600,000 clones, about 97% of them found once; the top ten carry around 0.057%. The TCR comes from a woman in her thirties in good health. The specimen sequenced was naive CD4+ T cells sorted from blood. Noted subset: CD45RA+ positively selected. The V call is TRBV18, the J call TRBJ2-7; D perhaps matches TRBD2 (5 bases). This CDR3 reads CASSPGSSYEQYF. CDR3 nucleotides: TGTGCCAGCTCACCGGGGAGCTCCTACGAGCAGTACTTC.